This T cell receptor beta chain was captured by sequencing in a study of blood T cell repertoires in COVID-19. TCRdb's copy holds only in-frame clones and misses some; the assay was immunoSEQ multiplex PCR. Of more than 250,000 clones detected, about 87% appear once; the ten largest clones hold approximately 1.8%. Germline assignment: CDR1 SGHDT and CDR2 YYEEEE. This CDR3 contains 15 residues. V lost 6 bases and J lost 4; bases outside the gene matches: 6. Sequenced material: peripheral blood. The chain has TRBV5-6 and TRBJ2-1, with 11 bases lining up with TRBD2. This receptor was identified in a woman aged 25-40 years with COVID-19, enrolled during active disease. The CDR3, as DNA: TGTGCCAGCAACGAGGGACTAGCGGCGTACAATGAGCAGTTCTTC. Its translation: CASNEGLAAYNEQFF.